The source of this TCR beta chain is a study of beta chain features in type 1 diabetes. Background on the study: In age, gender and cell yields, patients were similar to healthy donors. Sorted cells examined across all samples numbered roughly 100 million.

Investigators reverse transcribed all isolated RNA, so they sequenced expressed TCRB transcripts. The table came from immunoSEQ multiplex PCR; TCRdb's copy has only in-frame clones and leaves some out. Of about 650,000 clones detected, 9.5% to 15% appear once; the ten largest clones hold around 0.12%. Germline values: CDR1 SEHNR, CDR2 FQNEAQ (reference sequence). V gave up 4 bases and J gave up 4 bases, with 7 bases separating them. The CDR3 has 13 amino acids. This clone showed up just a few times. What it binds is unknown. Regarding the study as a whole: All four CD4+ subsets of Type 1 diabetes patients contained TCRB CDR3s that were moderately but significantly shorter.

CD45RO/CCR7/CD25/CD127/CD95/CD27 sorting isolated CD4+ naive, central memory, regulatory and stem cell-like memory cells. Source material: naive CD4+ T cells from blood. The TCR comes from a man aged 25-45 years with type 1 diabetes. The chain joins TRBV7-9 to TRBJ2-2, with D possibly matching TRBD2 (6 bases). CDR3 in DNA: TGTGCCAGCAGCTCCGGGGGCACCGGGGAGCTGTTTTTT. Its protein is CASSSGGTGELFF.